This TCR beta chain was sequenced for a study of blood T cells in healthy people across ages. Next came a second PCR, run for about 7 to 12 cycles, which used a sample-barcoded 5' primer along with a J-beta primer mix. A single record per CDR3 protein comes from TCRdb applying MiXCR to the 5' RACE reads. The sample has about 760,000 distinct CDR3 sequences; approximately 25% are singletons. The germline CDR1 and CDR2 sequences are KGHSH and LQKENI. The CDR3 totals 15 residues. About this clonotype itself: Its antigen is unknown.

Staff drew roughly 10 milliliters of peripheral blood from each donor. Findings of the study overall: Diversity was higher, and naive CD4+ cells more numerous, in long-lived donors than in aged donors.

The same data also contributed to another study, on T cells of mothers and their children. That study adds: TCR recombination output is shaped by thymic selection similarly in related and unrelated pairs. It was related mother-child pairs that showed slightly higher overlap than unrelated pairs, without reaching significance.

This TCR was recovered from a boy younger than 18 in good health. Specimen: blood. The rearrangement links TRBV18 to TRBJ2-1; maybe TRBD1 (5 bases). Gene TRBJ2-7 matches the end of the DNA better, so the J call may be wrong. Here the CDR3 reads CASSLGGPGTYEQYF. CDR3 in DNA: TGTGCCAGCTCCCTGGGTGGTCCAGGGACCTACGAGCAGTACTTC.